The 25 T cell receptor beta chains given below trace back to one sample, sequenced in a study of T cell responses to AZD1222 COVID-19 vaccine. Sequencing was performed with immunoSEQ multiplex PCR; in TCRdb, only in-frame clones are kept and a portion is missing. The sample contains 160,000 or so clones, 90% to 95% of which appear only once. The material sequenced was peripheral blood, taken 28 days after the second AZD1222 dose. These receptors all come from an adult who received the AZD1222 COVID-19 vaccine.

The chain couples TRBV18 to TRBJ1-5; 8 positions agree with TRBD1. The trim removed 3 bases at V and 9 bases at J, leaving 10 bases unmatched. The germline V gene has CDR1 KGHSH and CDR2 LQKENI. CDR3 size: 15 residues. The CDR3 here is CASSPGGQALRPQHF. The CDR3 DNA is TGTGCCAGCTCACCCGGGGGACAGGCCCTTCGGCCCCAGCATTTT.

The V and J genes are TRBV28 and TRBJ1-1; D is ambiguous. The germline CDR1 and CDR2 sequences are MDHEN and SYDVKM. This CDR3 has 16 residues. V was shortened by 6 bases and J by 4 bases, with 21 bases between the two germline ends. The CDR3 DNA follows: TGTGCCAGCAGCCAAATGTCTTTCGGGATCGGCACTGAAGCTTTCTTT. Protein: CASSQMSFGIGTEAFF.

The chain joins TRBV10-1 to TRBJ1-1, with 8 bases aligning to TRBD1. CDR1 is WNHNN and CDR2 is SYGVQD in the germline V gene (reference sequence). The length of the CDR3 is 18 residues. J gave up 1 base and V 7 bases, and 17 bases lay outside the gene matches. The CDR3 sequence is CASTDPPQGVPKNTEAFF. CDR3 coding DNA: TGCGCCAGCACGGATCCACCACAGGGGGTTCCAAAGAACACTGAAGCTTTCTTT.

The chain's CDR3 is CSASLQGVSGANVLTF. The CDR3 bases are TGCAGTGCTAGTCTGCAGGGGGTCTCTGGGGCCAACGTCCTGACTTTC. V and J are TRBV20-1 and TRBJ2-6, with 7 bases fitting TRBD1. Unmatched junction bases numbered 5, after V lost 3 bases and J lost 0 bases. This CDR3 region has 16 residues. Looked up from germline, CDR1 is DFQATT and CDR2 is SNEGSKA (reference sequence).

The gene calls are TRBV28 and TRBJ1-2, with TRBD1 identical over 7 bases. V lost 6 bases to trimming and J lost 1 base; unmatched junction nucleotides: 8. Looked up from germline, CDR1 is MDHEN and CDR2 is SYDVKM. CDR3 length equals 15 residues. CDR3 sequence: CASSLGTAHNYGYTF. CDR3 nucleotides: TGTGCCAGCAGCCTTGGGACAGCCCATAACTATGGCTACACCTTC.

The chain couples TRBV5-3 to TRBJ2-6; D not certain. TRBV5-3 is an ORF, and what it does is uncertain. The CDR3 has 15 residues. The V end lost 8 bases, the J end lost 0 bases, and 12 bases lay between the germline ends. This CDR3 reads CASCPFRSGANVLTF. The CDR3 nucleotides read TGTGCCAGCTGTCCTTTTCGCTCTGGGGCCAACGTCCTGACTTTC.

The J gene is TRBJ2-5, the V gene TRBV19; 10 bases align to TRBD2. Trimming took 3 bases from V and 1 from J; bases not matched to a gene: 11. Germline values: CDR1 LNHDA, CDR2 SQIVND (reference sequence). CDR3 length: 18 residues. CDR3: CASSIPSGRAPFQETQYF. The CDR3 DNA follows: TGTGCCAGTAGTATCCCAAGCGGGAGGGCCCCGTTCCAAGAGACCCAGTACTTC.

The gene calls are TRBV5-1 and TRBJ1-2; 7 positions agree with TRBD1. Germline CDR1 SGHRS, CDR2 YFSETQ. V lost 4 bases and J lost 3; bases outside the gene matches: 9. The CDR3 loop spans 15 amino acids. CDR3 loop: CASSMTGSEDYGYTF. The DNA for the CDR3 is TGCGCCAGCAGCATGACAGGGTCGGAGGACTATGGCTACACCTTC. The whole variable domain, remainder taken from reference TRBV5-1 and TRBJ1-2, is KAGVTQTPRYLIKTRGQQVTLSCSPISGHRSVSWYQQTPGQGLQFLFEYFSETQRNKGNFPGRFSGRQFSNSRSEMNVSTLELGDSALYLCASSMTGSEDYGYTFGSGTRLTVV.

The gene calls are TRBV14 and TRBJ1-2; a possible D gene is TRBD1 (5 bases). The CDR3 has 15 residues. Trimming took 4 bases from V and 5 from J, leaving 17 bases between them. Germline-derived CDR1 and CDR2 are SGHDN and FVKESK. In DNA form, the CDR3 reads TGTGCCAGCAGCCCCCAGGGCAGGGCGGGTTATGGCTACACCTTC. Its protein product is CASSPQGRAGYGYTF.

This chain uses TRBV27 with TRBJ2-7; 13 bases match TRBD2. CDR3 length equals 19 residues. Germline V lookup: CDR1 MNHEY, CDR2 SMNVEV (reference sequence). Trimming cost V 2 bases and J 5 bases; bases outside gene matches: 15. Written as DNA, the CDR3 is TGTGCCAGCAGTTTAACGGGACTAGCGGGACCGCTCCCCAGGGACGAGCAGTACTTC. As protein: CASSLTGLAGPLPRDEQYF.

The chain couples TRBV29-1 to TRBJ2-7; D gene unclear. The germline V gene has CDR1 SQVTM and CDR2 ANQGSEA. CDR3 length: 13 amino acids. Trimming took 4 bases from V and 2 from J, leaving 12 bases between them. In DNA, the CDR3 is TGCAGCGTTGTTGGCAGGCCCCCCTACGAGCAGTACTTC. Its protein product is CSVVGRPPYEQYF.

The chain carries TRBV20-1 and TRBJ1-2; no reliable D call. The CDR3 consists of 10 residues. Between the trimmed V and J ends, which lost 6 bases and 3 bases, there was a span of 5 bases. CDR1 is DFQATT, CDR2 SNEGSKA, per germline (reference sequence). CDR3 sequence (DNA): TGCAGTGCCGAGGACTATGGCTACACCTTC. The encoded protein is CSAEDYGYTF.

The chain combines TRBV5-1 with TRBJ2-1; tentative D call: TRBD2 (6 bases). This CDR3 contains 15 residues. Germline CDR1 and CDR2: SGHRS and YFSETQ. Trimming removed 4 bases at V and 4 bases at J, with 15 bases between. CDR3 loop: CASSRDSLNYNEQFF. The CDR3 DNA reads as TGCGCCAGCAGCCGGGACTCCCTCAATTACAATGAGCAGTTCTTC.

The chain employs TRBV28 and TRBJ1-2, with 12 positions matching TRBD1. CDR3 size: 15 residues. Looked up from germline, CDR1 is MDHEN and CDR2 is SYDVKM. The ends lost 2 bases at V and 9 bases at J; junction bases unmatched: 7. CDR3 DNA: TGTGCCAGCAGTTTAAGCCCGGGACAGGGGGCGAGCTACACCTTC. Amino acids: CASSLSPGQGASYTF.

This sequence joins TRBV5-4 and TRBJ2-3, with D unresolved. Germline V gene data show CDR1 as SGHNT and CDR2 as YYREEE (reference sequence). V lost 4 bases to trimming and J lost 4 bases, with 13 bases between them. The CDR3 spans 14 residues. The CDR3 region is CASSMVTAPDTQYF. The CDR3 nucleotides read TGTGCCAGCAGCATGGTCACGGCTCCAGATACGCAGTATTTT.

This chain uses TRBV19 with TRBJ2-3; 12 nucleotides line up with TRBD1. The CDR3 totals 15 residues. The V gene end was trimmed by 7 bases and the J gene end by 5 bases; junction bases not matched to a gene: 7. Per germline, CDR1 LNHDA and CDR2 SQIVND (reference sequence). The CDR3 loop reads CASTPGTGGKDTQYF. In DNA form, the CDR3 reads TGTGCCAGTACCCCCGGGACAGGGGGCAAAGATACGCAGTATTTT.

The chain couples TRBV24-1 to TRBJ2-1; D unresolved. Trimming shortened V by 2 bases and J by 5 bases, and 3 bases separated the two germline ends. Germline V gene lookup returns CDR1 KGHDR and CDR2 SFDVKD. The CDR3 loop spans 12 amino acids. CDR3 nucleotide sequence: TGTGCCACCAGTGATTGGGACAATGAGCAGTTCTTC. This sequence encodes CATSDWDNEQFF.

J is TRBJ2-5 and V is TRBV3-1 (or the pseudogene TRBV3-2); D remains ambiguous. The CDR3 is made up of 16 amino acids. V was cut by 0 bases and J by 2 bases, with 13 bases left in between. Germline CDR1 reads LGHDT; CDR2 reads YNNKEL (reference sequence). CDR3 amino acids: CASSQDYRVYQETQYF. The CDR3 DNA is TGTGCCAGCAGCCAAGATTACCGAGTCTATCAAGAGACCCAGTACTTC.

V and J are TRBV7-9 and TRBJ1-1, with 11 positions matching TRBD1. Germline V gene data show CDR1 as SEHNR and CDR2 as FQNEAQ (reference sequence). J gave up 5 bases and V 5 bases, and 7 bases lay outside the gene matches. This CDR3 comprises 15 residues. The CDR3 DNA sequence: TGTGCCAGCAGCCACTATGGACAGGGGGCGACTGAAGCTTTCTTT. Protein product: CASSHYGQGATEAFF.

Concerning this clone itself: Sequence at one end of the junction differs from germline and may be a read error. V is TRBV6-2 or TRBV6-3 and J is TRBJ2-3; TRBD2 is a possible D gene (5 bases). The CDR3 covers 12 residues. Per the germline V gene, CDR1 is MNHEY and CDR2 is SVGEGT. The chain's CDR3 is CASSYSWAGLVF. In DNA, the CDR3 is TGTGCCAGCAGTTACAGCTGGGCGGGCCTCGTTTTT.

The chain couples TRBV7-9 to TRBJ2-1; D uncertain. This CDR3 contains 15 residues. The V gene lost 3 bases and the J gene lost 1 base, with 10 bases spanning the gap. Germline values: CDR1 SEHNR, CDR2 FQNEAQ (reference sequence). The CDR3 DNA reads as TGTGCCAGCAGCTTCCCCAGGTTGTCCTACAATGAGCAGTTCTTC. Its translation is CASSFPRLSYNEQFF. Using reference TRBV7-9 and TRBJ2-1 for the parts outside the CDR3, the full variable domain is DTGVSQNPRHKITKRGQNVTFRCDPISEHNRLYWYRQTLGQGPEFLTYFQNEAQLEKSRLLSDRFSAERPKGSFSTLEIQRTEQGDSAMYLCASSFPRLSYNEQFFGPGTRLTVL.

The chain has TRBV6-5 and TRBJ1-3; a weak D match, TRBD1 (5 bases). Germline V gene lookup returns CDR1 MNHEY and CDR2 SVGAGI. The CDR3 has 14 amino acids. Trimming took 6 bases from V and 1 from J, leaving 10 bases between them. CDR3 DNA sequence: TGTGCCAGCAGCTCGGGGGGGTCTGGAAACACCATATATTTT. It yields the protein CASSSGGSGNTIYF.

This clone was seen a single time. This chain connects TRBV19 to TRBJ2-7; 8 bases align to TRBD2. J lost 6 bases, V lost 4 bases, and 8 bases had no gene match. The CDR3 sequence is 14 residues long. In germline, CDR1 is LNHDA, CDR2 SQIVND (reference sequence). The CDR3 here is CASSTGTRPPEQYF. CDR3 nucleotides: TGTGCCAGTAGTACCGGGACTAGGCCCCCCGAGCAGTACTTC.

In this sample, this clone turned up a few times. The gene calls are TRBV19 and TRBJ2-5; D possibly corresponds to TRBD1 (5 bases). Germline loops: CDR1 LNHDA, CDR2 SQIVND (reference sequence). CDR3 length: 13 residues. V was pared by 3 bases and J by 7 bases, with 12 bases between. CDR3 DNA: TGTGCCAGTAGTATGGACCCCCAGGGGACCCAGTACTTC. This translates into CASSMDPQGTQYF.

The chain combines TRBV10-3 with TRBJ1-6; D remains ambiguous. The CDR3 is 15 residues long. Germline CDR1 and CDR2: ENHRY and SYGVKD. Between the trimmed V and J ends, which lost 0 bases and 1 base, there was a span of 4 bases. The CDR3 is CAISESSSYNSPLHF. The DNA of the CDR3 is TGTGCCATCAGTGAGTCGAGTTCCTATAATTCACCCCTCCACTTT.